This entry is about one TCR beta chain. The antigen it binds to is not known. No per-base quality is available; no much larger clone lies one base away. Samples were obtained from patients with Merkel cell carcinoma. The CDR3 holds 15 amino acids from the cysteine to the phenylalanine. The entry retains the CDR3 DNA only, 45 bases that are in frame from base 1. Germline trimming: 6 bases from V, 3 bases from J; junction bases outside gene matches: 9. According to the germline V gene, CDR1 reads KGHSH and CDR2 reads LQKENI. The data stem from a study of T cells and Merkel cell carcinoma outcomes (TCRdb year 2020). Concerning the study at large: The study looked at whether the tumor T-cell repertoire and T-cell density could predict clinical outcome in patients with Merkel cell carcinoma.

Library generation was performed with the immunoSEQ multiplex PCR assay. TCRdb stores this immuneACCESS table with in-frame sequences only. Part of the clones is absent; in the studies checked, under half of the shortfall reflects unresolved V genes, and no reason is known for the rest. This sample gives roughly 6,000 clones in total; 60% to 80% of them show up just once. 5.9% of the sample is held by the ten biggest clonotypes. What the research found in general, with its limitations: T-cell repertoire features combined with T-cell density were reported to predict clinical outcomes in Merkel cell carcinoma patients.

The V and J genes are TRBV18 and TRBJ2-7; TRBD1 matches 9 bases in the middle. The clonotype originates from a human donor with Merkel cell carcinoma. Material: tumor tissue from Merkel cell carcinoma. The DNA reads TGTGCCAGCTCGTCAGGACAGGGGAAAAACTACGAGCAGTACTTC. This translates into CASSSGQGKNYEQYF.